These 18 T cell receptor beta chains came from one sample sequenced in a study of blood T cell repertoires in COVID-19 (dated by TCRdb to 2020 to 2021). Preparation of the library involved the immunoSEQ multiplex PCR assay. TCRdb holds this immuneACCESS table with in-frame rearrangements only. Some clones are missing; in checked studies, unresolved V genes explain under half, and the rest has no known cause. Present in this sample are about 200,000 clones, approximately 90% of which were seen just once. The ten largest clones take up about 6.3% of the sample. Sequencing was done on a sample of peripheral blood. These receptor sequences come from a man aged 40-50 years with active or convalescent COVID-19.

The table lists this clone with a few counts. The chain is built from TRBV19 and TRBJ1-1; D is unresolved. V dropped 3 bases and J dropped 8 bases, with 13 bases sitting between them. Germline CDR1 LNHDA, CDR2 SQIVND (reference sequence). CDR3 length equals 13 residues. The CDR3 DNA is TGTGCCAGTAGTATGGGTTCGGGAGCCGAAGCTTTCTTT. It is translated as CASSMGSGAEAFF.

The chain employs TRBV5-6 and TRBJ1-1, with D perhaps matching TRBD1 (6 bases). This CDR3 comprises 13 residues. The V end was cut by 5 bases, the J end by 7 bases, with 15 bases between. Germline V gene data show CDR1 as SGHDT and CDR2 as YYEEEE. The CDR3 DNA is TGTGCCAGCAGTTATCAGGGGCTTGGTGAAGCTTTCTTT. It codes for CASSYQGLGEAFF.

CDR3 sequence: CASSLRSGTEAFF. The DNA of the CDR3 is TGTGCCAGCAGCTTACGCTCAGGTACTGAAGCTTTCTTT. The gene calls are TRBV7-2 and TRBJ1-1; no firm D call. Trimming cost V 2 bases and J 5 bases, with 9 bases left between them. CDR3 length: 13 amino acids. CDR1 and CDR2 from the germline V gene are SGHTA and FQGNSA.

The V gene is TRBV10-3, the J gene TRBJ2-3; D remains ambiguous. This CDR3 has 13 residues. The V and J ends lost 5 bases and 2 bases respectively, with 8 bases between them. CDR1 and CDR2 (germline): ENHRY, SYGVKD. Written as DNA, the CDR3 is TGTGCCATCAGTTTTGTATACACAGATACGCAGTATTTT. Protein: CAISFVYTDTQYF.

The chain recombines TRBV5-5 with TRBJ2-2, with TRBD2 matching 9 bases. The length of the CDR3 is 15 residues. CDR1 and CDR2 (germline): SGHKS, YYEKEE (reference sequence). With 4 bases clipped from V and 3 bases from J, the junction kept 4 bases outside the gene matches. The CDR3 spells CASSTAGGDTGELFF. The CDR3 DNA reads TGTGCCAGCAGCACAGCGGGGGGCGACACCGGGGAGCTGTTTTTT.

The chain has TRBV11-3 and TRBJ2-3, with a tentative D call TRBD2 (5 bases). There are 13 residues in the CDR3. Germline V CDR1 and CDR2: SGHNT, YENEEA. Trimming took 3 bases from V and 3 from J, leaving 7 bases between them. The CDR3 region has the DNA TGTGCCAGCAGCTTCGGGGATACAGATACGCAGTATTTT. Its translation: CASSFGDTDTQYF.

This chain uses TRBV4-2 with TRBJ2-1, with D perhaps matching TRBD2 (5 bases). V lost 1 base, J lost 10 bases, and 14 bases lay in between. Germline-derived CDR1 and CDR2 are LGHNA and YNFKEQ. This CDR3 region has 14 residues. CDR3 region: CASSQVSAGEEQFF. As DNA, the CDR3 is TGTGCCAGCAGCCAAGTAAGCGCCGGGGAAGAGCAGTTCTTC.

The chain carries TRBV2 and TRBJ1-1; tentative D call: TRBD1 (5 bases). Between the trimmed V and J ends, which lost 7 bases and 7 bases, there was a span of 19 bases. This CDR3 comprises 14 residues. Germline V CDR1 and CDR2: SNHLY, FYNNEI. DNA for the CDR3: TGTGCCAGCATTTTAGGGGAATGGGAAGGTGAAGCTTTCTTT. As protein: CASILGEWEGEAFF. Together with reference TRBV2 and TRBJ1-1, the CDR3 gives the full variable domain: EPEVTQTPSHQVTQMGQEVILRCVPISNHLYFYWYRQILGQKVEFLVSFYNNEISEKSEIFDDQFSVERPDGSNFTLKIRSTKLEDSAMYFCASILGEWEGEAFFGQGTRLTVV.

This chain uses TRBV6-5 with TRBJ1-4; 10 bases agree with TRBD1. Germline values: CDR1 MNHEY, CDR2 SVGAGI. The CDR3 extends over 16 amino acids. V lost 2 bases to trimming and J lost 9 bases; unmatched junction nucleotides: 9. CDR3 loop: CASSYIVGTGVQKLFF. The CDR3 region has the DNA TGTGCCAGCAGTTACATAGTCGGGACAGGGGTTCAAAAACTGTTTTTT.

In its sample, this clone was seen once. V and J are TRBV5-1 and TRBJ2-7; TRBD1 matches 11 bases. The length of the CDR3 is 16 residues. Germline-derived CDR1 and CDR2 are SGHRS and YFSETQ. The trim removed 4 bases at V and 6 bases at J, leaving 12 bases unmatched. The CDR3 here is CASSPTGTGGVSEQYF. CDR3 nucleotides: TGCGCCAGCAGCCCGACAGGGACAGGGGGAGTTTCCGAGCAGTACTTC.

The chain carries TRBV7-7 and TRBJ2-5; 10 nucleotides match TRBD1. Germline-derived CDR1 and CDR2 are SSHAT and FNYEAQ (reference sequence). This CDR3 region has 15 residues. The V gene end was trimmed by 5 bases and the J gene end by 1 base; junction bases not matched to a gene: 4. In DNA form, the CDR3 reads TGTGCCAGCAGCCCGGGACAGGGGCTCCAAGAGACCCAGTACTTC. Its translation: CASSPGQGLQETQYF.

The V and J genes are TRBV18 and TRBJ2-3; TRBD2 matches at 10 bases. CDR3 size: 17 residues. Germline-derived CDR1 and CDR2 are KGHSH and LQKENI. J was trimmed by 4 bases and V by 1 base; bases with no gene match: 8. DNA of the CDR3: TGTGCCAGCTCACCACAAACTAGCGGGGTCTCGGCAGATACGCAGTATTTT. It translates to CASSPQTSGVSADTQYF.

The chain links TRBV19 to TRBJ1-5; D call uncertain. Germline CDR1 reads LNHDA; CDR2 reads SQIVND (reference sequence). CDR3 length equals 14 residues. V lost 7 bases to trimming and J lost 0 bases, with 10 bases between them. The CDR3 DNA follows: TGTGCCAGTAAAGGAGGGATTAGCAATCAGCCCCAGCATTTT. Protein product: CASKGGISNQPQHF.

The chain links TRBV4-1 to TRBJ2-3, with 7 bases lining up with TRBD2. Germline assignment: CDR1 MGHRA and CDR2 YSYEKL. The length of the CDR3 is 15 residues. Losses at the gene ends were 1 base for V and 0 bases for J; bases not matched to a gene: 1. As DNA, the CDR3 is TGCGCCAGCAGCCAAGGGACTAGTAGCACAGATACGCAGTATTTT. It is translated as CASSQGTSSTDTQYF.

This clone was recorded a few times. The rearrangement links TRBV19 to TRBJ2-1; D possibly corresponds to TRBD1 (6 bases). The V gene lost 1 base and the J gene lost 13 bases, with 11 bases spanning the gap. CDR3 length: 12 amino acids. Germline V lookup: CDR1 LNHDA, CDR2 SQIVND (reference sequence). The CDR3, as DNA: TGTGCCAGTAGTATAGCCTGGGGGCTCCAGTTCTTC. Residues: CASSIAWGLQFF.

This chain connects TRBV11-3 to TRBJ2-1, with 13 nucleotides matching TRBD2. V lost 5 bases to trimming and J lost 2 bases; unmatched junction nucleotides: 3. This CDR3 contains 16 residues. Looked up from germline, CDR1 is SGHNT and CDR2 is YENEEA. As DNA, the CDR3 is TGTGCCAGCAGCAAACTAGCGGGAGGGACCTACAATGAGCAGTTCTTC. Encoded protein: CASSKLAGGTYNEQFF.

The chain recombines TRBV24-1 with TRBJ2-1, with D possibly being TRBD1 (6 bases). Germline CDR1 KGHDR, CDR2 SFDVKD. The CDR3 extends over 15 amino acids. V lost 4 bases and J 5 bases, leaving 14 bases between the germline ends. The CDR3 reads CATSDSGQTHNEQFF. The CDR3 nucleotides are TGTGCCACCAGTGACTCCGGACAGACCCACAATGAGCAGTTCTTC.

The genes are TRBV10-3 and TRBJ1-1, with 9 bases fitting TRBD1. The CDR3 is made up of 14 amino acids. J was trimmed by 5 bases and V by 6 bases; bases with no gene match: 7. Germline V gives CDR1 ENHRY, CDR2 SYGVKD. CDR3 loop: CAISTGQGRTEAFF. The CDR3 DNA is TGTGCCATCAGCACGGGACAGGGAAGGACTGAAGCTTTCTTT.